One and the same sample provided the 17 T cell receptor beta chains below, sequenced in a study of T cell changes during pregnancy in multiple sclerosis. Profiled with immunoSEQ multiplex PCR; TCRdb holds only in-frame clones, not every one. The table has about 13,000 clones, more than 70% seen once; the top ten hold approximately 8.2%. The sample here was CD8+ T cells from peripheral blood mononuclear cells, taken in the first trimester of pregnancy. These receptors came from a female donor with multiple sclerosis, enrolled in a pregnancy study.

This clone turned up a few times. The chain employs TRBV12-2 and TRBJ2-7; the table's D call TRBD2 went unverified against the DNA. TRBV12-2 is listed as a pseudogene. The CDR3 is 15 amino acids. CDR3 region: CASRLVSGAYREQYF. The CDR3 DNA reads as TGTGCAAGTCGCTTAGTTAGCGGGGCCTATCGGGAGCAGTACTTC.

This chain links TRBV4-3 with TRBJ1-6; D is uncertain. This CDR3 is 17 amino acids long. The V end lost 4 bases, the J end lost 0 bases, and 13 bases lay between the germline ends. CDR1 is LGHNA and CDR2 is YSLEER in the germline V gene. The DNA of the CDR3 is TGCGCCAGCAGCCCCCTCCTTGGCAGCTCCTATAATTCACCCCTCCACTTT. This translates into CASSPLLGSSYNSPLHF.

The chain has TRBV6-1 and TRBJ1-4; D remains unclear. V shed 1 base and J shed 0 bases, with 12 bases lying between them. The CDR3 is 17 amino acids. Germline lookup yields CDR1 MNHNS and CDR2 SASEGT. The CDR3 loop reads CASSEDLRVATNEKLFF. CDR3 coding DNA: TGTGCCAGCAGTGAAGACTTGAGGGTCGCAACTAATGAAAAACTGTTTTTT.

V usage is TRBV13 and J usage is TRBJ1-2; D is unresolved. Germline V lookup: CDR1 PRHDT, CDR2 FYEKMQ (reference sequence). The CDR3 has 15 residues. V gave up 2 bases and J gave up 5 bases, with 15 bases separating them. This CDR3 reads CASSLRHRELYGYTF. The CDR3 nucleotides are TGTGCCAGCAGCTTACGACACCGGGAGCTTTATGGCTACACCTTC.

This rearrangement joins TRBV7-8 to TRBJ2-1; D might be TRBD2 (7 bases). The CDR3 sequence is 15 residues long. Between the trimmed V and J ends, which lost 2 bases and 4 bases, there was a span of 12 bases. Germline V gene data show CDR1 as SGHVS and CDR2 as FQNEAQ. CDR3 bases: TGTGCCAGCAGCTTACATGGGGGGGCTTACAATGAGCAGTTCTTC. Translation: CASSLHGGAYNEQFF.

This clone was picked up one time. The CDR3 reads CASSFGGSPLHF. The CDR3 nucleotides read TGTGCCAGCAGTTTCGGGGGTTCACCCCTCCACTTT. The chain combines TRBV28 with TRBJ1-6, with D perhaps matching TRBD1 (5 bases). Trimming cost V 3 bases and J 9 bases, with 6 bases left between them. The CDR3 is 12 amino acids. CDR1 is MDHEN and CDR2 is SYDVKM in the germline V gene.

The rearrangement uses TRBV28 and TRBJ1-1, with D maybe TRBD1 (5 bases). This CDR3 has 14 amino acids. Looked up from germline, CDR1 is MDHEN and CDR2 is SYDVKM. Trimming removed 3 bases from V and 1 base from J, with 9 bases in between. CDR3 amino acids: CASSFWQGNTEAFF. CDR3 nucleotides: TGTGCCAGCAGTTTTTGGCAGGGGAACACTGAAGCTTTCTTT.

The chain has TRBV30 and TRBJ1-2; tentatively, D is TRBD1 (5 bases). The V end was cut by 2 bases, the J end by 6 bases, with 13 bases between. In germline, CDR1 is GTSNPN, CDR2 SVGIG (reference sequence). The CDR3 loop spans 13 amino acids. The CDR3 region has the DNA TGTGCCTGGAGTTCGGGGGGAATTGATGGCTACACCTTC. Protein sequence: CAWSSGGIDGYTF.

The chain is built from TRBV28 and TRBJ2-1, with D maybe TRBD1 (6 bases). The CDR3 totals 17 residues. The germline CDR1 and CDR2 sequences are MDHEN and SYDVKM. V was clipped by 3 bases and J by 7 bases, with 22 bases between them. CDR3 region: CASSLVPGVELWNEQFF. CDR3 sequence (DNA): TGTGCCAGCAGTTTGGTTCCAGGGGTGGAGTTGTGGAATGAGCAGTTCTTC.

The CDR3 sequence is CASSVATGQGTDTQYF. CDR3 coding DNA: TGTGCCAGCAGCGTAGCTACGGGACAGGGGACAGATACGCAGTATTTT. This sequence joins TRBV9 and TRBJ2-3; 10 bases match TRBD1. J lost 3 bases, V lost 0 bases, and 4 bases had no gene match. Germline V CDR1 and CDR2: SGDLS, YYNGEE. The CDR3 is 16 amino acids.

The chain joins TRBV29-1 to TRBJ2-2; 7 positions match TRBD1. The trim removed 7 bases at V and 3 bases at J, leaving 5 bases unmatched. The germline CDR1 and CDR2 sequences are SQVTM and ANQGSEA. CDR3 size: 13 residues. Here the CDR3 reads CSATGWDTGELFF. The CDR3 nucleotides read TGCAGCGCGACAGGGTGGGACACCGGGGAGCTGTTTTTT.

This sequence joins TRBV28 and TRBJ2-4; 15 bases are shared with TRBD2. CDR1 MDHEN and CDR2 SYDVKM come from the germline V gene. The CDR3 has 21 amino acids. Germline trimming cut 1 base from V and 0 bases from J; bases unmatched to any gene: 10. CDR3 in DNA: TGTGCCAGCAGTTTATTCTCTGATGGACTAGCGGGGGGGCTAGCCAAAAACATTCAGTACTTC. This encodes CASSLFSDGLAGGLAKNIQYF.

The chain is built from TRBV6-1 and TRBJ1-5; the D gene is possibly TRBD1 (6 bases). The V gene lost 2 bases and the J gene lost 8 bases, with 16 bases spanning the gap. Germline V gene data show CDR1 as MNHNS and CDR2 as SASEGT. This CDR3 contains 15 residues. The CDR3: CASSEPPGGAEPQHF. The DNA of the CDR3 is TGTGCCAGCAGTGAACCGCCGGGGGGCGCGGAGCCCCAGCATTTT.

This clone was seen a single time. V is TRBV6-1 and J is TRBJ1-6; 8 bases align to TRBD1. CDR1 and CDR2 (germline): MNHNS, SASEGT. The CDR3 totals 15 residues. The trim removed 10 bases at V and 2 bases at J, leaving 7 bases unmatched. In DNA, the CDR3 is TGTGCCATTTGGACAGGGCGCACCTATAATTCACCCCTCCACTTT. It codes for CAIWTGRTYNSPLHF.

The chain joins TRBV7-3 to TRBJ2-5, with 8 bases lining up with TRBD1. The CDR3 runs to 18 residues. The germline gives CDR1 SGHTA, CDR2 FQGTGA. V lost 1 base and J lost 4; bases outside the gene matches: 14. The chain's CDR3 is CASSLITPPDRAGETQYF. CDR3 bases: TGTGCCAGCAGCTTAATTACCCCGCCGGACAGGGCAGGAGAGACCCAGTACTTC.

V usage is TRBV18 and J usage is TRBJ1-1, with a possible D match to TRBD1 (6 bases). CDR3 size: 13 residues. Trimming removed 3 bases from V and 4 bases from J, with 9 bases in between. The germline gives CDR1 KGHSH, CDR2 LQKENI. The chain's CDR3 is CASSPDSSTEAFF. In nucleotides, the CDR3 is TGTGCCAGCTCACCGGACAGCTCCACTGAAGCTTTCTTT.

The V and J genes are TRBV7-9 and TRBJ1-2; D not resolved. Trimming shortened V by 3 bases and J by 6 bases, and 20 bases separated the two germline ends. The CDR3 spans 16 residues. The germline gives CDR1 SEHNR, CDR2 FQNEAQ (reference sequence). CDR3 residues: CASSLVLRVDENGYTF. CDR3 nucleotides: TGTGCCAGCAGCTTGGTCCTCCGGGTAGACGAGAATGGCTACACCTTC.